A selection of T cell receptor beta chains follows, all from one sample in a study of T cell repertoires in cytomegalovirus infection. TCRdb recomputed calls from the reads with MiXCR, one row per CDR3 protein. Among 340,000 or so distinct CDR3 sequences, 20% to 25% were seen once, and the ten largest hold 10% to 15%. What these receptors recognize is not known. Material: cultured PBMCs, obtained from culture after CMV antigen stimulation. Receptors were obtained from a human donor in good health (CMV status not recorded). Some clones in this sample may be carry-over from other donors' samples. Both conserved end residues are part of each CDR3. A D gene is named only where the DNA matches it firmly. Not every row has a clone size; where given, it reads once, few, many or a size class.

d_call	j_call	clone_size	v_call	cdr3_nt	cdr3_aa
-	TRBJ2-3	-	TRBV29-1	TGCAGCGTTGAAGGAGAGAGCACAGATACGCAGTATTTT	CSVEGESTDTQYF
TRBD2	TRBJ2-7	few	TRBV11-2	TGTGCCAGCAGCCGGACAGTTCATAGCGGGAGGGCCTACGAGCAGTACTTC	CASSRTVHSGRAYEQYF
-	TRBJ2-1	few	TRBV13	TGTGCCAGCAGCAAGCCCGGGAAGCAGTTCTTC	CASSKPGKQFF
-	TRBJ1-1	few	TRBV4-1	TGCGCCAGCAGCCAAGAGTGGACAGAAACCATGAACACTGAAGCTTTCTTT	CASSQEWTETMNTEAFF
-	TRBJ2-3	-	TRBV25-1	TGTGCCAGCAGTGACCCAGTTGGGGCGGGAGATACGCAGTATTTT	CASSDPVGAGDTQYF
-	TRBJ1-4	-	TRBV15	TGTGCCACCAGCACCCGTATAGGAGGTTTTAATGAAAAACTGTTTTTT	CATSTRIGGFNEKLFF
-	TRBJ2-1	-	TRBV9	TGTGCCAGCAGCGTCCCGGGACGATATGAGCAGTTCTTC	CASSVPGRYEQFF
TRBD1	TRBJ2-7	-	TRBV7-6	TGTGCCAGCAGCCCCGGACAGGGGGCGACCCTAGGGCAGTACTTC	CASSPGQGATLGQYF
TRBD2	TRBJ2-3	-	TRBV28	TGTGCCAGCAGTGGACTAGCGGGCCTCACAGATACGCAGTATTTT	CASSGLAGLTDTQYF
TRBD2	TRBJ2-7	-	TRBV7-4	TGTGCCAGCAGCTCCGACGTCTTACTAGCGGGAGGCGACGAGCAGTACTTC	CASSSDVLLAGGDEQYF
-	TRBJ1-1	many	TRBV7-2	TGTGCCAGCAGCACTTGGACAGAGAACACTGAAGCTTTCTTT	CASSTWTENTEAFF
TRBD1	TRBJ2-4	-	TRBV6-2/TRBV6-3	TGTGCCAGCAGTTACCCGGACAGGGGGGCCAAAAACATTCAGTACTTC	CASSYPDRGAKNIQYF
-	TRBJ1-2	-	TRBV6-6	TGTGCCAGCAGTTACTTATCCGGCGGTCACTATGGCTACACCTTC	CASSYLSGGHYGYTF
TRBD2	TRBJ2-1	few	TRBV4-2	TGTGCCAGCAGCCAAATTACTAGCGGGAGGCCTAATGAGCAGTTCTTC	CASSQITSGRPNEQFF
-	TRBJ2-3	-	TRBV19	TGTGCCAGTAGTGCAGACTTCACAGATACGCAGTATTTT	CASSADFTDTQYF
-	TRBJ2-1	-	TRBV11-2	TGTGCCAGCAGCTTAACTGGGATAAGCTCCTACAATGAGCAGTTCTTC	CASSLTGISSYNEQFF
-	TRBJ2-3	once	TRBV25-1	TGTGCCATTCCGACACCCAATACGCAGTATTTT	CAIPTPNTQYF
-	TRBJ1-1	-	TRBV27	TGTGCCAGCAGTTTAGCTGGGAACCCTGAAGCTTTCTTT	CASSLAGNPEAFF
-	TRBJ1-1	-	TRBV7-9	TGTGCCAGCAGCACCCGGGGGGGTAACACTGAAGCTTTCTTT	CASSTRGGNTEAFF
TRBD1	TRBJ2-2	few	TRBV4-1	TGCGCCAGCAGCCAGTCAGAGTTCGGGACAGCGAACACCGGGGAGCTGTTTTTT	CASSQSEFGTANTGELFF
-	TRBJ2-1	many	TRBV7-2	TGTGCCAGCAGCTCACATGCCGCCTCCTACAATGAGCAGTTCTTC	CASSSHAASYNEQFF
TRBD2	TRBJ2-7	-	TRBV28	TGTGCCAGCAGAGCCGAGACGGGAGGGCCCTCCTACGAGCAGTACTTC	CASRAETGGPSYEQYF
-	TRBJ2-7	many	TRBV7-2	TGTGCCAGCAGCACGCAAGCGGGTCCGACCTACGAGCAGTACTTC	CASSTQAGPTYEQYF
TRBD1	TRBJ1-5	-	TRBV28	TGTGCCAGCAGTTACGACAGGGCGCTTCAGCCCCAGCATTTT	CASSYDRALQPQHF
-	TRBJ2-1	-	TRBV12-3/TRBV12-4	TGTGCCAGCAGCGCGGGGACTCCTAATTTCTCCTACAATGAGCAGTTCTTC	CASSAGTPNFSYNEQFF
TRBD1	TRBJ1-2	-	TRBV27	TGTGCCAGCAGTCGATGGCAGGGGGCCGGTGGCTACACCTTC	CASSRWQGAGGYTF
TRBD2	TRBJ2-7	-	TRBV11-2	TGTGCCAGCAGCCCCGGGACTAGCGGCATTTTCTCCTACGAGCAGTACTTC	CASSPGTSGIFSYEQYF
-	TRBJ1-5	-	TRBV24-1	TGTGCCACCAGTGACGGGTACAATCAGCCCCAGCATTTT	CATSDGYNQPQHF
TRBD1	TRBJ2-5	few	TRBV20-1	TGCAGTGCGTCCGGGACAGGGTTTAGGACCCAGTACTTC	CSASGTGFRTQYF